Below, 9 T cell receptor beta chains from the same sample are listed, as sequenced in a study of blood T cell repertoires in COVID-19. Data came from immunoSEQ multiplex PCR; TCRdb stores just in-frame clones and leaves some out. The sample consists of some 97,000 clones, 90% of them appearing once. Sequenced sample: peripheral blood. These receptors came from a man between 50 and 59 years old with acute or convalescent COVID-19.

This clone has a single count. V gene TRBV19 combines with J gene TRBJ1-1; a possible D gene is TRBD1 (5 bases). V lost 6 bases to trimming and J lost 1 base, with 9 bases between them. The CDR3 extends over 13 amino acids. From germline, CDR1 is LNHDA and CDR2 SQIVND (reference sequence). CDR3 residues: CASSLGANTEAFF. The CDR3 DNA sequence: TGTGCCAGTAGCCTTGGGGCGAACACTGAAGCTTTCTTT. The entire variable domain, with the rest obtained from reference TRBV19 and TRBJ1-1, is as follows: DGGITQSPKYLFRKEGQNVTLSCEQNLNHDAMYWYRQDPGQGLRLIYYSQIVNDFQKGDIAEGYSVSREKKESFPLTVTSAQKNPTAFYLCASSLGANTEAFFGQGTRLTVV.

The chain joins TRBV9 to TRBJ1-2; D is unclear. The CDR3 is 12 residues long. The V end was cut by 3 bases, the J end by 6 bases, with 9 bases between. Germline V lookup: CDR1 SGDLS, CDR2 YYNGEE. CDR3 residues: CASSAQNDGYTF. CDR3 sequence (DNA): TGTGCCAGCAGCGCCCAGAACGATGGCTACACCTTC.

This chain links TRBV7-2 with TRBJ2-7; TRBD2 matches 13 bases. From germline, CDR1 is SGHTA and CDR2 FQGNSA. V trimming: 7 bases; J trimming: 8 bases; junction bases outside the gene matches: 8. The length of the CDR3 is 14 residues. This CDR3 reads CASTPETSGRKQYF. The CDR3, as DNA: TGTGCCAGCACCCCAGAGACTAGCGGGAGGAAGCAGTACTTC.

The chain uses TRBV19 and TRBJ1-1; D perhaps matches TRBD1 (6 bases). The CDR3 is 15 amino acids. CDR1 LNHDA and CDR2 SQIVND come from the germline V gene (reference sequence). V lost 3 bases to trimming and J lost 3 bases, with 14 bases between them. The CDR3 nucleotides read TGTGCCAGTAGTATTGATACAGGGAGGGACACTGAAGCTTTCTTT. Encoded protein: CASSIDTGRDTEAFF.

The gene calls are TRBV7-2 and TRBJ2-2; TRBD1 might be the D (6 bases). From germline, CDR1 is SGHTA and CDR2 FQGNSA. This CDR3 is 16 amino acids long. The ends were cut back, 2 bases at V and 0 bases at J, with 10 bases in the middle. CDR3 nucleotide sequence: TGTGCCAGCAGCTTAACGGGACACGCGAACACCGGGGAGCTGTTTTTT. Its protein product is CASSLTGHANTGELFF.

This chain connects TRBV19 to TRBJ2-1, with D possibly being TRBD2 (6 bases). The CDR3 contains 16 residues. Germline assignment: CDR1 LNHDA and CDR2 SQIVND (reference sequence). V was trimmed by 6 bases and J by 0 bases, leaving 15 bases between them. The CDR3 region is CASSRSGGSSYNEQFF. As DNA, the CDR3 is TGTGCCAGTAGCAGAAGCGGAGGGAGCTCCTACAATGAGCAGTTCTTC.

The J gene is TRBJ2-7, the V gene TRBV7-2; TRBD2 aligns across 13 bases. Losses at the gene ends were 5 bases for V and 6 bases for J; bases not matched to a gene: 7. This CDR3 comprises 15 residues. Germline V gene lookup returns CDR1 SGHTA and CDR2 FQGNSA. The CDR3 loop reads CASSATLAGGGEQYF. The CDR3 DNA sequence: TGTGCCAGCAGCGCGACACTAGCGGGAGGGGGCGAGCAGTACTTC. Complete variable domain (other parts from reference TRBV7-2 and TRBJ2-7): GAGVSQSPSNKVTEKGKDVELRCDPISGHTALYWYRQSLGQGLEFLIYFQGNSAPDKSGLPSDRFSAERTGGSVSTLTIQRTQQEDSAVYLCASSATLAGGGEQYFGPGTRLTVT.

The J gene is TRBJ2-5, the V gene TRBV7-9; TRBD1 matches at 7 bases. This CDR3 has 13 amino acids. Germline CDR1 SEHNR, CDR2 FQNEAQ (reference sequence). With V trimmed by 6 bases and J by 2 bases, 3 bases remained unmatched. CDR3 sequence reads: CASRMGQQETQYF. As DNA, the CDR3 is TGTGCCAGCAGAATGGGACAGCAAGAGACCCAGTACTTC.

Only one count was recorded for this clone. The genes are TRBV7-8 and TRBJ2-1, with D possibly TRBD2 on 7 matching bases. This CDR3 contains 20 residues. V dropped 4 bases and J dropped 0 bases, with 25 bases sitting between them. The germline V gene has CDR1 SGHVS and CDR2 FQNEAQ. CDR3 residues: CASSSHGGPKRISSYNEQFF. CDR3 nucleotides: TGTGCCAGCAGCTCCCACGGGGGGCCTAAACGGATCAGCTCCTACAATGAGCAGTTCTTC.